This T cell receptor beta chain was identified in a study of blood T cell repertoires in COVID-19. Libraries were prepared by immunoSEQ multiplex PCR; TCRdb keeps only in-frame clonotypes and omits some of them. The sample carries nearly 250,000 clones, 86% recorded once. V was pared by 5 bases and J by 0 bases, with 7 bases of the junction left unmatched. The germline gives CDR1 SGHTA, CDR2 FQGNSA. The CDR3 has 15 residues. This clonotype was obtained from a woman in her fifties or sixties who had recovered from COVID-19. V gene TRBV7-2 combines with J gene TRBJ2-7; TRBD2 matches 7 bases. Sequencing was done on a sample of PBMCs or T cells enriched from blood (not recorded which). The CDR3 bases are TGTGCCAGCAGCCTCACGGGACTAAGCTCCTACGAGCAGTACTTC. Encoded protein: CASSLTGLSSYEQYF.